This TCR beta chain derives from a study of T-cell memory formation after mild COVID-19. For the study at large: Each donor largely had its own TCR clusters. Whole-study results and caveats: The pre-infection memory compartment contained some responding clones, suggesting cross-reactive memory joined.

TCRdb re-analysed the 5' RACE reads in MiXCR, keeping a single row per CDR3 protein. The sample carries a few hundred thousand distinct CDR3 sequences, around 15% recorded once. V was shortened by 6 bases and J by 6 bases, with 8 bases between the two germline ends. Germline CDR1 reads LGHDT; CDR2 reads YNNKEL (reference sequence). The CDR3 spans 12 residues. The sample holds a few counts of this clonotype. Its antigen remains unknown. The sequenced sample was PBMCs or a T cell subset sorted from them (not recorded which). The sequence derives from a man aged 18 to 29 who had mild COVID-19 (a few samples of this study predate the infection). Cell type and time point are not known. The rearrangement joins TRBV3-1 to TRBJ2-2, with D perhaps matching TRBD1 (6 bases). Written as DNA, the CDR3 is TGTGCCAGCAGACAGGGTTCCGGGGAGCTGTTTTTT. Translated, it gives CASRQGSGELFF.